Listed below are T cell receptor beta chains from one sample, sequenced in a study of T cell responses to AZD1222 COVID-19 vaccine. The repertoire was sequenced with immunoSEQ multiplex PCR; TCRdb's copy has only in-frame clones and lacks some. This sample has 95,000 to 150,000 clones, with 85% to 90% found just once. The material was peripheral blood, obtained on day 0 of AZD1222 vaccination. The source is an adult in good health. Both conserved end residues are part of each CDR3. A D gene is named only where the DNA matches it firmly. Clone size is given for some rows only: seen once, a few or many times, or a class if the clone is expanded.

clone_size: .; j_call: TRBJ1-6; v_call: TRBV7-2; d_call: .; cdr3_aa: CASSLRAGNGSPLHF; cdr3_nt: TGTGCCAGCAGCTTGAGGGCAGGGAATGGGTCACCCCTCCACTTT
clone_size: .; j_call: TRBJ1-1; v_call: TRBV6-5; d_call: TRBD1; cdr3_aa: CASTPQGGLNTEAFF; cdr3_nt: TGTGCCAGCACGCCCCAGGGGGGATTGAACACTGAAGCTTTCTTT
clone_size: .; j_call: TRBJ2-1; v_call: TRBV19; d_call: TRBD1; cdr3_aa: CASSRGTGLNEQFF; cdr3_nt: TGTGCCAGTAGTAGGGGGACAGGGCTAAATGAGCAGTTCTTC
clone_size: few; j_call: TRBJ2-1; v_call: TRBV7-7; d_call: TRBD2; cdr3_aa: CASASGNPRGNEQFF; cdr3_nt: TGTGCTAGCGCTAGCGGGAATCCTCGGGGCAATGAGCAGTTCTTC
clone_size: .; j_call: TRBJ2-2; v_call: TRBV4-2; d_call: .; cdr3_aa: CASSPSRRENTGELFF; cdr3_nt: TGTGCCAGCAGCCCATCCCGGCGGGAAAACACCGGGGAGCTGTTTTTT
clone_size: once; j_call: TRBJ2-7; v_call: TRBV11-2; d_call: TRBD2; cdr3_aa: CASSLFPGGEQYF; cdr3_nt: TGTGCCAGCAGCTTGTTCCCGGGGGGTGAGCAGTACTTC
clone_size: .; j_call: TRBJ2-1; v_call: TRBV28; d_call: TRBD2; cdr3_aa: CASSVTSGGYNEQFF; cdr3_nt: TGTGCCAGCAGCGTGACTAGCGGGGGATACAATGAGCAGTTCTTC
clone_size: .; j_call: TRBJ1-1; v_call: TRBV29-1; d_call: TRBD1; cdr3_aa: CSSHDRGLVAFF; cdr3_nt: TGCAGCTCTCATGACAGGGGACTGGTAGCTTTCTTT
clone_size: .; j_call: TRBJ2-3; v_call: TRBV10-1; d_call: TRBD1; cdr3_aa: CASSSTGVSTDTQYF; cdr3_nt: TGCGCCAGCAGTTCGACAGGGGTCAGCACAGATACGCAGTATTTT
clone_size: few; j_call: TRBJ1-2; v_call: TRBV11-2; d_call: TRBD1; cdr3_aa: CASSPIGYGQGNYGYTF; cdr3_nt: TGTGCCAGCAGCCCCATTGGGTACGGACAGGGGAACTATGGCTACACCTTC
clone_size: .; j_call: TRBJ1-3; v_call: TRBV27; d_call: .; cdr3_aa: CASSLFSGNTIYF; cdr3_nt: TGTGCCAGCAGTTTGTTCTCTGGAAACACCATATATTTT
clone_size: .; j_call: TRBJ1-2; v_call: TRBV7-9; d_call: TRBD1; cdr3_aa: CASSLQGAYGYTF; cdr3_nt: TGTGCCAGCAGCTTGCAGGGGGCCTATGGCTACACCTTC
clone_size: .; j_call: TRBJ2-1; v_call: TRBV6-2/TRBV6-3; d_call: .; cdr3_aa: CASSYLGRAGSGYNEQFF; cdr3_nt: TGTGCCAGCAGTTACTTAGGACGGGCCGGCAGTGGCTACAATGAGCAGTTCTTC
clone_size: .; j_call: TRBJ1-2; v_call: TRBV19; d_call: TRBD1; cdr3_aa: CAIKAGTGLDGYTF; cdr3_nt: TGTGCCATCAAGGCCGGGACAGGCCTTGATGGCTACACCTTC
clone_size: .; j_call: TRBJ1-4; v_call: TRBV30; d_call: .; cdr3_aa: CAWGYEKLFF; cdr3_nt: TGTGCCTGGGGGTATGAAAAACTGTTTTTT
clone_size: .; j_call: TRBJ2-7; v_call: TRBV7-2; d_call: .; cdr3_aa: CASSRLGGLSYEQYF; cdr3_nt: TGTGCCAGCAGCCGCCTCGGTGGTCTATCCTACGAGCAGTACTTC
clone_size: .; j_call: TRBJ1-3; v_call: TRBV5-8; d_call: .; cdr3_aa: CASSLGQIFSGNTIYF; cdr3_nt: TGTGCCAGCAGCTTAGGCCAAATCTTCTCTGGAAACACCATATATTTT
clone_size: once; j_call: TRBJ1-2; v_call: TRBV5-4; d_call: .; cdr3_aa: CASSRPTGPLGYTF; cdr3_nt: TGTGCCAGCAGCCGACCAACAGGCCCCCTTGGCTACACCTTC
clone_size: .; j_call: TRBJ2-7; v_call: TRBV30; d_call: TRBD1; cdr3_aa: CAWSVRGQPFWYEQYF; cdr3_nt: TGTGCCTGGAGTGTACGGGGACAGCCGTTTTGGTACGAGCAGTACTTC
clone_size: .; j_call: TRBJ2-5; v_call: TRBV10-3; d_call: .; cdr3_aa: CAISEPYRDNQETQYF; cdr3_nt: TGTGCCATCAGTGAGCCATACAGGGATAACCAAGAGACCCAGTACTTC
clone_size: .; j_call: TRBJ1-6; v_call: TRBV28; d_call: TRBD1; cdr3_aa: CASSADRGSYNSPLHF; cdr3_nt: TGTGCCAGCAGTGCCGACAGGGGTTCCTATAATTCACCCCTCCACTTT
clone_size: .; j_call: TRBJ1-1; v_call: TRBV5-1; d_call: .; cdr3_aa: CASSSTAGVNTEAFF; cdr3_nt: TGCGCCAGCAGCTCGACAGCGGGTGTGAACACTGAAGCTTTCTTT
clone_size: few; j_call: TRBJ1-2; v_call: TRBV7-8; d_call: .; cdr3_aa: CASSFDSKRSYGYTF; cdr3_nt: TGTGCCAGCAGCTTCGATTCGAAAAGGAGCTATGGCTACACCTTC
clone_size: once; j_call: TRBJ2-1; v_call: TRBV7-2; d_call: .; cdr3_aa: CASSLSGPSYNEQFF; cdr3_nt: TGTGCCAGCAGCTTAAGCGGGCCCTCCTACAATGAGCAGTTCTTC
clone_size: .; j_call: TRBJ2-1; v_call: TRBV21-1; d_call: .; cdr3_aa: CASRPTLWGVQYNEQFF; cdr3_nt: TGTGCCAGCCGACCTACTTTGTGGGGGGTGCAGTACAATGAGCAGTTCTTC
clone_size: few; j_call: TRBJ1-5; v_call: TRBV28; d_call: TRBD1; cdr3_aa: CASSLTGNQPQHF; cdr3_nt: TGTGCCAGCAGTCTGACAGGGAATCAGCCCCAGCATTTT
clone_size: .; j_call: TRBJ2-6; v_call: TRBV7-2; d_call: .; cdr3_aa: CASSPVGAVGGANVLTF; cdr3_nt: TGTGCCAGCAGCCCGGTCGGGGCAGTGGGTGGGGCCAACGTCCTGACTTTC
clone_size: .; j_call: TRBJ2-1; v_call: TRBV18; d_call: TRBD2; cdr3_aa: CASSPRKREGNNEQFF; cdr3_nt: TGTGCCAGCTCACCTCGTAAGCGGGAGGGTAACAATGAGCAGTTCTTC
clone_size: .; j_call: TRBJ2-3; v_call: TRBV5-1; d_call: TRBD2; cdr3_aa: CASSPSSGRNTDTQYF; cdr3_nt: TGCGCCAGCAGCCCTTCTAGCGGAAGGAACACAGATACGCAGTATTTT
clone_size: .; j_call: TRBJ2-7; v_call: TRBV2; d_call: TRBD1; cdr3_aa: CASSEAGGEQYF; cdr3_nt: TGTGCCAGCAGTGAGGCAGGGGGCGAGCAGTACTTC
clone_size: .; j_call: TRBJ2-1; v_call: TRBV27; d_call: .; cdr3_aa: CASSRAGYYNEQFF; cdr3_nt: TGTGCCAGCAGCCGGGCGGGCTACTACAATGAGCAGTTCTTC
clone_size: .; j_call: TRBJ2-2; v_call: TRBV5-1; d_call: TRBD1; cdr3_aa: CASRLEGTANTGELFF; cdr3_nt: TGCGCCAGCAGACTCGAGGGGACAGCGAACACCGGGGAGCTGTTTTTT
clone_size: .; j_call: TRBJ2-3; v_call: TRBV25-1; d_call: .; cdr3_aa: CASSADPSDTQYF; cdr3_nt: TGTGCCAGCAGTGCGGACCCATCAGATACGCAGTATTTT
clone_size: .; j_call: TRBJ1-5; v_call: TRBV19; d_call: .; cdr3_aa: CASSPLDGYNQPQHF; cdr3_nt: TGTGCCAGTAGTCCGCTCGACGGTTACAATCAGCCCCAGCATTTT
clone_size: .; j_call: TRBJ2-7; v_call: TRBV3-1/TRBV3-2; d_call: TRBD1; cdr3_aa: CASSQGPGQGRRQAYEQYF; cdr3_nt: TGTGCCAGCAGCCAGGGCCCGGGACAGGGGAGAAGACAGGCCTACGAGCAGTACTTC